This T cell receptor beta chain was sequenced in a study of identical twins. Study-level points and caveats: For zero-insertion analyses, partial confounding could come from invariant MAIT and iNKT cells. There were fewer insertions in abundant cord blood beta clonotypes, but memory repertoires showed no such pattern. The study reached conclusions through statistical analysis that was cross-sectional, not following the same donors. Out-of-frame sharing of TCR alpha in monozygotic twins was underestimated by models.

In its sample, this clonotype was seen many times. Its specificity is unknown. TCRdb independently ran MiXCR on the 5' RACE reads; one entry per CDR3 protein. Of roughly 290,000 distinct CDR3 sequences listed, less than 9% are singletons. Germline CDR1 and CDR2: SEHNR and FQNEAQ (reference sequence). CDR3 length equals 15 residues. The V and J ends lost 1 base and 8 bases, in that order; junction bases with no gene match: 7. This sample was also put to use in a study of yellow fever vaccine responses in identical twins.

This TCR was recovered from a woman under 30 in good health. J is TRBJ2-1 and V is TRBV7-9; 8 bases agree with TRBD1. Sample: memory (CD45RO+) T cells sorted from blood. CDR3: CASSLEDRVWDEQFF. The CDR3 region has the DNA TGTGCCAGCAGCTTAGAGGACAGGGTATGGGATGAGCAGTTCTTC. Drawing the rest from reference TRBV7-9 and TRBJ2-1, the complete variable domain is DTGVSQNPRHKITKRGQNVTFRCDPISEHNRLYWYRQTLGQGPEFLTYFQNEAQLEKSRLLSDRFSAERPKGSFSTLEIQRTEQGDSAMYLCASSLEDRVWDEQFFGPGTRLTVL.